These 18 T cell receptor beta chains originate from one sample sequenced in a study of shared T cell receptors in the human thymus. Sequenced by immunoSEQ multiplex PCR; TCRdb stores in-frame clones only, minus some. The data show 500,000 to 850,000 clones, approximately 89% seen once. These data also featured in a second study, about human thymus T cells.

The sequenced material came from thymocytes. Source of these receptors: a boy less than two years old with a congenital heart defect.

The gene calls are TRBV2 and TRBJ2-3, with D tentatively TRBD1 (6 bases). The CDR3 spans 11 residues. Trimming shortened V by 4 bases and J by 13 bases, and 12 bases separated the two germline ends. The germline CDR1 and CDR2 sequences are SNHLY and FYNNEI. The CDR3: CASSVGGPKYF. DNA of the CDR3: TGTGCCAGCAGTGTTGGGGGCCCAAAGTATTTT.

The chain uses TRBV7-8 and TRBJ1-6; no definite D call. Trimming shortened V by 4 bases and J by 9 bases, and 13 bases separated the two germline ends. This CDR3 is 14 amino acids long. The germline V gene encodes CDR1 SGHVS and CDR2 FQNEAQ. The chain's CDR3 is CASSSTGGISPLHF. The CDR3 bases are TGTGCCAGCAGCTCCACTGGCGGGATTTCACCCCTCCACTTT.

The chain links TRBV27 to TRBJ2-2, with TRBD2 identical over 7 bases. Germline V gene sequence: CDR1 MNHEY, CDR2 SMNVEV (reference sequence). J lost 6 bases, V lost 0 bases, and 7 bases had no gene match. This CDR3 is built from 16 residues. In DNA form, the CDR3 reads TGTGCCAGCAGTTTATCGGGCGGGGGAAACCCCGGGGAGCTGTTTTTT. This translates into CASSLSGGGNPGELFF.

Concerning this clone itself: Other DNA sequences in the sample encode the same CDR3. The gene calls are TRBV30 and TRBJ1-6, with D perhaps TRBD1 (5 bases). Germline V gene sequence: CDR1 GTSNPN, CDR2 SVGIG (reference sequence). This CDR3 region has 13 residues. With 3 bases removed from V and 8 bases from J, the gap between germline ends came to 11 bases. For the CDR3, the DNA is TGTGCCTGGAGCAGGGAAGTCGATTCACCCCTCCACTTT. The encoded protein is CAWSREVDSPLHF.

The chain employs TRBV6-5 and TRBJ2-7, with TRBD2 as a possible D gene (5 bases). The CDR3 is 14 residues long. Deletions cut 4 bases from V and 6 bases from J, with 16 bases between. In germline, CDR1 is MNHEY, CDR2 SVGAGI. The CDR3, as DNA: TGTGCCAGCAGTTCCGGGATGGGGATAGGCGAGCAGTACTTC. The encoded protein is CASSSGMGIGEQYF.

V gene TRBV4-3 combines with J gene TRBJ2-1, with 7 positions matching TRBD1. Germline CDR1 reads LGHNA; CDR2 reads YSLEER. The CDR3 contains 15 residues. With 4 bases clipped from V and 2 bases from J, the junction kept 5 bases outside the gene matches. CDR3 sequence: CASSPEDRTYNEQFF. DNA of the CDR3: TGCGCCAGCAGCCCGGAGGACAGGACCTACAATGAGCAGTTCTTC.

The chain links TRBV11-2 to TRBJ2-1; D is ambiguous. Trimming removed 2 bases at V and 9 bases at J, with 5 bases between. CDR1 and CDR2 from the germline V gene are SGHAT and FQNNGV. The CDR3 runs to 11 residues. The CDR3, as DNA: TGTGCCAGCAGCTTACGTCGTGAGCAGTTCTTC. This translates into CASSLRREQFF.

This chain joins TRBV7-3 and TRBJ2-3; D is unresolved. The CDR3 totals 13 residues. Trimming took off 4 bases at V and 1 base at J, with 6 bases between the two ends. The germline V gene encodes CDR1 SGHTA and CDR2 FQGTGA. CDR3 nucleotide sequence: TGTGCCAGCAGCTCAGTGGGCACAGATACGCAGTATTTT. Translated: CASSSVGTDTQYF. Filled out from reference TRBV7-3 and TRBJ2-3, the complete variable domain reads GAGVSQTPSNKVTEKGKYVELRCDPISGHTALYWYRQSLGQGPEFLIYFQGTGAADDSGLPNDRFFAVRPEGSVSTLKIQRTERGDSAVYLCASSSVGTDTQYFGPGTRLTVL.

This CDR3 is CASRFRQRGNEQFF. In nucleotides, the CDR3 is TGTGCCAGCAGATTCCGACAAAGGGGCAATGAGCAGTTCTTC. The chain links TRBV6-5 to TRBJ2-1, with a tentative D call TRBD1 (5 bases). Trimming removed 6 bases from V and 6 bases from J, with 15 bases in between. The CDR3 spans 14 residues. Germline values: CDR1 MNHEY, CDR2 SVGAGI.

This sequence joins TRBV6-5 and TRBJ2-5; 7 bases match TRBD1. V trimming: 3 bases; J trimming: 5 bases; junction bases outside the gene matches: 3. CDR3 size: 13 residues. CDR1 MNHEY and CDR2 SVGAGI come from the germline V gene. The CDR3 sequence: CASSYWGQETQYF. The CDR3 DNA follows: TGTGCCAGCAGTTATTGGGGACAGGAGACCCAGTACTTC.

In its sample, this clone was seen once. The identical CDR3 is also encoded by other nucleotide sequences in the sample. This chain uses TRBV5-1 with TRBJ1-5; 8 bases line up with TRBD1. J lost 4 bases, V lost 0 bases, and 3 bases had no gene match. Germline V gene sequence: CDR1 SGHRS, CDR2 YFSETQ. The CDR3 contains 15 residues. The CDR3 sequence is CASSLGQGSNQPQHF. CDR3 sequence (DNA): TGCGCCAGCAGCTTGGGACAGGGGAGTAATCAGCCCCAGCATTTT.

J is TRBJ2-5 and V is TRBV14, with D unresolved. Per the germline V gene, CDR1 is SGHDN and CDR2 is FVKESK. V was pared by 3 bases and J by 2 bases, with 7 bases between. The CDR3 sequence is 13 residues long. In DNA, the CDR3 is TGTGCCAGCAGCCACACAAGACAAGAGACCCAGTACTTC. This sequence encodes CASSHTRQETQYF.

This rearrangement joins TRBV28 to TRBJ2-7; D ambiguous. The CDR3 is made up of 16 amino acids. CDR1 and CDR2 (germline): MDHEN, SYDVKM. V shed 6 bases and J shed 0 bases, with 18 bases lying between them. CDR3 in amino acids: CASRSVTLSPSYEQYF. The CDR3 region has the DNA TGTGCCAGCAGGAGCGTCACCCTATCCCCCTCCTACGAGCAGTACTTC.

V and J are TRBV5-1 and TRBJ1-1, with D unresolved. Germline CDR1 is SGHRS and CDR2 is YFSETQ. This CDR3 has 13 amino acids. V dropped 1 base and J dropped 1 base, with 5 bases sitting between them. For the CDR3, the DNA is TGCGCCAGCAGCTTGCCGGGGAACACTGAAGCTTTCTTT. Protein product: CASSLPGNTEAFF.

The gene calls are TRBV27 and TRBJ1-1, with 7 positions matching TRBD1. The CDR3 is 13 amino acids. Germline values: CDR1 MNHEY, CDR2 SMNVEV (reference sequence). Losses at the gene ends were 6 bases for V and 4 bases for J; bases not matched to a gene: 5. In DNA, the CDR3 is TGTGCCAGCAGCCCTACAGGGGTCACTGAAGCTTTCTTT. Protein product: CASSPTGVTEAFF.

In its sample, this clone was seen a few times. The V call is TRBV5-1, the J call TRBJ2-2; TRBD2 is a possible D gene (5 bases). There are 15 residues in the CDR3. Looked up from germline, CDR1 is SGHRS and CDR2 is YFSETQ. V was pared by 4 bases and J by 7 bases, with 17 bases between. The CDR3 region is CASSRGLLGIGELFF. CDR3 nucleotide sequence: TGCGCCAGCAGCCGTGGACTCCTAGGTATCGGGGAGCTGTTTTTT.

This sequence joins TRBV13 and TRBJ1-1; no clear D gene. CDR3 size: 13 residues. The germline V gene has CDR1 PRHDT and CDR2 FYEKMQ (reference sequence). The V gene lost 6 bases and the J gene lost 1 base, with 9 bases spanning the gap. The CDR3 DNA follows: TGTGCCAGCAGTTCGACACCGAACACTGAAGCTTTCTTT. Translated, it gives CASSSTPNTEAFF. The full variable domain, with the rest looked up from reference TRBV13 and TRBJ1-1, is AAGVIQSPRHLIKEKRETATLKCYPIPRHDTVYWYQQGPGQDPQFLISFYEKMQSDKGSIPDRFSAQQFSDYHSELNMSSLELGDSALYFCASSSTPNTEAFFGQGTRLTVV.

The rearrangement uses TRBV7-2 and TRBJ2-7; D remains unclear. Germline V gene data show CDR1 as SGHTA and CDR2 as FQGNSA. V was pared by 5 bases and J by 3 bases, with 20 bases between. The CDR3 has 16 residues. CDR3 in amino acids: CASSIFERRPLYEQYF. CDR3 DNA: TGTGCCAGCAGCATATTCGAACGCAGGCCCCTCTACGAGCAGTACTTC.